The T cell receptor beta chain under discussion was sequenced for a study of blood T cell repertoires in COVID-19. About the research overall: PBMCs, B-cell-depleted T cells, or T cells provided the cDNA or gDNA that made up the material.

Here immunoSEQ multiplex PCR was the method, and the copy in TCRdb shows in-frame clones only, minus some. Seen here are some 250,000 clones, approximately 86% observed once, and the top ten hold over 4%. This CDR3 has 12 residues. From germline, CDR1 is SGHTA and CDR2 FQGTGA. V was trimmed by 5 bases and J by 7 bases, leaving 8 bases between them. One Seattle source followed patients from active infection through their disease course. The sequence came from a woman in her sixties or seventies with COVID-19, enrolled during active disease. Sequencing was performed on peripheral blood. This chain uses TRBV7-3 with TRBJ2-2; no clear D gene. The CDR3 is CASSREIGELFF. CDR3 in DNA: TGTGCCAGCAGCCGCGAGATCGGGGAGCTGTTTTTT.